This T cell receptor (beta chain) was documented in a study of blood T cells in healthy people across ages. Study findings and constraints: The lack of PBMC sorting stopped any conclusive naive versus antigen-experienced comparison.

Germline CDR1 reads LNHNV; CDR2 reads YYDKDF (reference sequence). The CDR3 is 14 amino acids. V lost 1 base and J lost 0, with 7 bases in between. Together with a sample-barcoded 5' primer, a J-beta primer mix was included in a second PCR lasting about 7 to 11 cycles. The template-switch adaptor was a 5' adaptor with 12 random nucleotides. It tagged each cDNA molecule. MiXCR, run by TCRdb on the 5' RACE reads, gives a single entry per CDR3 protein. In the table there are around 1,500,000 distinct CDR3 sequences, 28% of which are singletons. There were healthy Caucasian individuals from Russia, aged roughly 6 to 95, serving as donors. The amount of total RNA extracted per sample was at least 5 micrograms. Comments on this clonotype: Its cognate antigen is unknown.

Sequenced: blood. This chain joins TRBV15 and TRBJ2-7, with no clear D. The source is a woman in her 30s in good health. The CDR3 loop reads CATSRAVSSYEQYF. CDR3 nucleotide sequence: TGTGCCACCAGCAGAGCGGTTAGCTCCTACGAGCAGTACTTC.